A selection of T cell receptor beta chains follows, all from one sample in a study of blood T cell repertoires in COVID-19. Measured with immunoSEQ multiplex PCR; TCRdb has only the in-frame clones, and not every one. The data contain roughly 280,000 clones, over 80% of them singletons. Sequenced material: peripheral blood. Receptors were obtained from a man in his fifties or sixties who had recovered from COVID-19. CDR3s include the opening cysteine and the closing phenylalanine or tryptophan. Fields, in order: clone size, V gene, J gene, D gene, CDR3 protein, CDR3 DNA. The D gene is left open where the match is weak. Where a row states a size, it is once, few, many or the class of an expanded clone; other rows omit it.

>.|TRBV4-1|TRBJ2-5|TRBD1
CASSPVTGGKTQYF
TGCGCCAGCAGCCCAGTAACAGGGGGCAAGACCCAGTACTTC
>.|TRBV12-3/TRBV12-4|TRBJ1-2|.
CASSNRASGYTF
TGTGCCAGCAGTAACAGGGCATCGGGCTACACCTTC
>.|TRBV6-5|TRBJ1-3|.
CASTRGGGNTIYF
TGTGCCAGCACGAGGGGAGGCGGAAACACCATATATTTT
>.|TRBV6-5|TRBJ2-1|TRBD2
CASSSLGTSGSNEQFF
TGTGCCAGCAGTTCCCTAGGGACTAGCGGAAGCAATGAGCAGTTCTTC
>.|TRBV7-2|TRBJ2-1|TRBD1
CASSAPGQRRGEQFF
TGTGCCAGCAGCGCGCCGGGACAGAGACGAGGTGAGCAGTTCTTC
>.|TRBV30|TRBJ1-4|.
CAWRSPGLTNEKLFF
TGTGCCTGGAGATCCCCGGGACTAACTAATGAAAAACTGTTTTTT
>.|TRBV18|TRBJ1-1|.
CASSPRGQNTEAFF
TGTGCCAGCTCACCACGCGGACAGAACACTGAAGCTTTCTTT
>few|TRBV7-9|TRBJ2-7|TRBD2
CASSLLAGVSYEQYF
TGTGCCAGCAGCTTACTAGCGGGAGTTTCCTACGAGCAGTACTTC
>few|TRBV6-6|TRBJ2-7|.
CASNLALYYEQYF
TGTGCCAGTAATCTAGCCCTATACTACGAGCAGTACTTC
>.|TRBV7-2|TRBJ2-7|TRBD2
CASSLASTSPAGEQYF
TGTGCCAGCAGCTTAGCTTCGACTAGCCCGGCCGGGGAGCAGTACTTC
>.|TRBV5-1|TRBJ2-3|.
CASSLTGVLDTQYF
TGCGCCAGCAGCTTGACGGGGGTGTTGGATACGCAGTATTTT
>.|TRBV7-9|TRBJ1-4|TRBD1
CASSWDRELFF
TGTGCCAGCAGCTGGGACAGGGAACTGTTTTTT
>.|TRBV7-3|TRBJ2-6|.
CASSYTSGANVLTF
TGTGCCAGCAGCTACACCTCTGGGGCCAACGTCCTGACTTTC